Listed here are 12 T cell receptor beta chains from one sample, sequenced in a study of T cell repertoires in cytomegalovirus infection. TCRdb reprocessed the reads via MiXCR and lists one record per CDR3 protein. The repertoire includes about 240,000 distinct CDR3 sequences, around 12% of them detected once, and approximately 1.6% sits in the top ten. The source material was PBMCs. The receptors derive from a human donor in good health (CMV status not recorded). Some clones in this sample may be carry-over from other donors' samples.

The V gene is TRBV18, the J gene TRBJ1-1; a weak D match, TRBD1 (5 bases). CDR1 KGHSH and CDR2 LQKENI come from the germline V gene. V was pared by 0 bases and J by 3 bases, with 8 bases between. The CDR3 has 14 amino acids. CDR3 DNA: TGTGCCAGCTCACCACCTCAGGGTGACACTGAAGCTTTCTTT. Translated, it gives CASSPPQGDTEAFF.

There are many counts of this clonotype. The chain couples TRBV11-2 to TRBJ2-7; 8 bases line up with TRBD1. Germline CDR1 and CDR2: SGHAT and FQNNGV. The length of the CDR3 is 13 residues. The trim removed 3 bases at V and 5 bases at J, leaving 3 bases unmatched. CDR3 protein: CASSLQGADEQYF. In DNA form, the CDR3 reads TGTGCCAGCAGCTTGCAGGGGGCGGACGAGCAGTACTTC.

This clonotype has only a few counts. The chain is built from TRBV7-2 and TRBJ1-1; possible D gene TRBD1, 5 bases. This CDR3 contains 15 residues. The germline CDR1 and CDR2 sequences are SGHTA and FQGNSA. V lost 6 bases, J lost 1 base, and 15 bases lay in between. The CDR3 nucleotides are TGTGCCAGCAGACGCTCGGTCCAGGGGAACACTGAAGCTTTCTTT. Translating gives CASRRSVQGNTEAFF.

This clonotype was picked up a small number of times. V and J are TRBV5-1 and TRBJ1-1; D remains unclear. Trimming removed 2 bases at V and 1 base at J, with 9 bases between. The V gene's germline CDR1 is SGHRS and CDR2 YFSETQ. The CDR3 has 14 amino acids. CDR3 coding DNA: TGCGCCAGCAGCTTTTCGCAAGGGAACACTGAAGCTTTCTTT. This translates into CASSFSQGNTEAFF.

The chain combines TRBV7-2 with TRBJ1-6, with 7 bases that match TRBD1. CDR1 and CDR2 (germline): SGHTA, FQGNSA. V lost 4 bases to trimming and J lost 9 bases; unmatched junction nucleotides: 9. CDR3 length equals 15 residues. Here the CDR3 reads CASSSMTGQSSPLHF. CDR3 coding DNA: TGTGCCAGCAGCTCAATGACAGGGCAGAGTTCACCCCTCCACTTT.

The sample holds a few counts of this clonotype. The rearrangement links TRBV10-2 to TRBJ2-3; 11 bases are a match to TRBD2. V lost 6 bases to trimming and J lost 2 bases; unmatched junction nucleotides: 1. Germline V lookup: CDR1 WSHSY, CDR2 SAAADI. CDR3 length equals 14 residues. The CDR3 bases are TGCGCCAGCAGACTAGCGGGAGACACAGATACGCAGTATTTT. It codes for CASRLAGDTDTQYF.

This clonotype was seen a few times. The J gene is TRBJ2-3, the V gene TRBV19, with 10 positions matching TRBD1. The CDR3 has 16 amino acids. Germline CDR1 reads LNHDA; CDR2 reads SQIVND (reference sequence). V shed 5 bases and J 4 bases; nucleotides not matched to a gene: 9. The CDR3: CASSPIRDRGSDTQYF. The CDR3 coding sequence is TGTGCCAGTAGTCCAATAAGGGACAGGGGATCAGATACGCAGTATTTT.

This clonotype occurred a few times. The V gene is TRBV14, the J gene TRBJ1-1; a possible D gene is TRBD1 (5 bases). V was trimmed by 4 bases and J by 3 bases, leaving 12 bases between them. Germline lookup yields CDR1 SGHDN and CDR2 FVKESK. CDR3 size: 14 residues. The chain's CDR3 is CASSRDPRHTEAFF. CDR3 DNA sequence: TGTGCCAGCAGCCGGGACCCCCGGCACACTGAAGCTTTCTTT.

J is TRBJ2-1 and V is TRBV3-1; TRBD2 might be the D (6 bases). Germline V gene data show CDR1 as LGHDT and CDR2 as YNNKEL (reference sequence). The CDR3 loop spans 14 amino acids. The V end lost 1 base, the J end lost 6 bases, and 10 bases lay between the germline ends. The CDR3 spells CASSQVSEGNEQFF. The CDR3 DNA sequence: TGTGCCAGCAGCCAAGTGTCGGAGGGCAATGAGCAGTTCTTC.

This chain connects TRBV5-4 to TRBJ2-3; either TRBD1 or TRBD2 may supply D (5 bases each). Germline V CDR1 and CDR2: SGHNT, YYREEE (reference sequence). This CDR3 comprises 16 residues. V dropped 0 bases and J dropped 1 base, with 12 bases sitting between them. CDR3 sequence (DNA): TGTGCCAGCAGCTTGGCCCCGGGGCGAGGCACAGATACGCAGTATTTT. Amino acids: CASSLAPGRGTDTQYF.

This clonotype was found many times. The chain uses TRBV7-3 and TRBJ1-1; no clear D. This CDR3 spans 12 amino acids. The V gene lost 5 bases and the J gene lost 9 bases, with 13 bases spanning the gap. Germline loops: CDR1 SGHTA, CDR2 FQGTGA. The CDR3: CASSPGVGKAFF. Here the CDR3 DNA reads TGTGCCAGCAGCCCTGGGGTTGGAAAAGCTTTCTTT.

This clonotype was observed many times. V gene TRBV7-9 combines with J gene TRBJ2-7; TRBD2 agrees at 9 bases. CDR3 length equals 15 residues. From germline, CDR1 is SEHNR and CDR2 FQNEAQ (reference sequence). V lost 5 bases, J lost 5 bases, and 10 bases stayed unmatched. CDR3 sequence: CASSQGGGADHEQYF. CDR3 coding DNA: TGTGCCAGCAGCCAGGGCGGGGGGGCCGACCACGAGCAGTACTTC.